What follows are 32 T cell receptor beta chains derived from one specimen sequenced in a study of blood T cell repertoires in COVID-19. Assay used: immunoSEQ multiplex PCR; TCRdb lists only in-frame clones, some missing. The sample has about 200,000 clones, roughly nine tenths seen once. The source material was PBMCs or T cells enriched from blood (not recorded which). Source of these receptors: a woman in her thirties or forties in a cohort exposed to, infected with or recovered from COVID-19 (not recorded which).

The chain has TRBV2 and TRBJ2-7; D ambiguous. The V and J ends lost 1 base and 3 bases respectively, with 13 bases between them. CDR1 is SNHLY, CDR2 FYNNEI, per germline. This CDR3 is built from 15 residues. The CDR3 DNA is TGTGCCAGCAGTGAAGAACCGTTCACTTTCTACGAGCAGTACTTC. It codes for CASSEEPFTFYEQYF.

The chain recombines TRBV24-1 with TRBJ2-4; unclear D gene. This CDR3 has 15 residues. V was clipped by 4 bases and J by 9 bases, with 18 bases between them. Germline V CDR1 and CDR2: KGHDR, SFDVKD. The CDR3 sequence: CATSDLDLPGGIQYF. The CDR3 nucleotides are TGTGCCACCAGTGACCTCGACTTGCCGGGTGGCATTCAGTACTTC.

V is TRBV4-1 and J is TRBJ1-1; 11 bases fit TRBD1. The germline CDR1 and CDR2 sequences are MGHRA and YSYEKL. CDR3 size: 15 residues. With 4 bases clipped from V and 2 bases from J, the junction kept 3 bases outside the gene matches. The CDR3 loop reads CASSRDRGSNTEAFF. The CDR3 region has the DNA TGCGCCAGCAGCCGGGACAGGGGGAGTAACACTGAAGCTTTCTTT.

The chain joins TRBV2 to TRBJ1-3; no definite D call. The CDR3 sequence is 13 residues long. Trimming cost V 6 bases and J 3 bases, with 9 bases left between them. CDR1 is SNHLY and CDR2 is FYNNEI in the germline V gene. CDR3 DNA: TGTGCCAGCAGGGGAGATAATGGAAACACCATATATTTT. It codes for CASRGDNGNTIYF.

This chain links TRBV20-1 with TRBJ1-1; the match to TRBD1 covers 7 bases. The CDR3 covers 14 residues. V gave up 3 bases and J gave up 3 bases; unmatched junction bases: 7. Germline V gives CDR1 DFQATT, CDR2 SNEGSKA (reference sequence). The CDR3 DNA is TGCAGTGCTAGTTCCCCCCAGGGGGACACTGAAGCTTTCTTT. Its translation: CSASSPQGDTEAFF.

The genes are TRBV9 and TRBJ1-1, with 10 bases that match TRBD1. Germline V CDR1 and CDR2: SGDLS, YYNGEE. With 0 bases clipped from V and 6 bases from J, the junction kept 5 bases outside the gene matches. There are 15 residues in the CDR3. The CDR3 loop reads CASSVGGTGEPEAFF. In DNA, the CDR3 is TGTGCCAGCAGCGTAGGTGGGACAGGGGAACCTGAAGCTTTCTTT.

The chain joins TRBV6-5 to TRBJ2-7; 10 bases line up with TRBD1. CDR1 and CDR2 from the germline V gene are MNHEY and SVGAGI. V was pared by 4 bases and J by 9 bases, with 15 bases of the junction left unmatched. The CDR3 covers 16 residues. As DNA, the CDR3 is TGTGCCAGCAGTTTACTGCCCGGGACAGGGGTTGGAGGGCAGTACTTC. It encodes CASSLLPGTGVGGQYF.

The chain has TRBV27 and TRBJ2-5, with D possibly being TRBD2 (5 bases). V was pared by 0 bases and J by 5 bases, with 10 bases between. The CDR3 covers 14 residues. The germline gives CDR1 MNHEY, CDR2 SMNVEV (reference sequence). Written as DNA, the CDR3 is TGTGCCAGCAGTTTATCGAGGGTCCACGAGACCCAGTACTTC. This codes for CASSLSRVHETQYF.

This clone was observed a single time. The chain links TRBV28 to TRBJ1-5, with 7 bases fitting TRBD1. Looked up from germline, CDR1 is MDHEN and CDR2 is SYDVKM. This CDR3 comprises 17 residues. V gave up 4 bases and J gave up 2 bases; unmatched junction bases: 11. This chain's CDR3 is CASSSTGFLRGNQPQHF. CDR3 in DNA: TGTGCCAGCAGTTCGACAGGGTTTTTGAGAGGCAATCAGCCCCAGCATTTT.

V is TRBV11-3 and J is TRBJ2-7; TRBD1 is a possible D gene (6 bases). The V end was cut by 4 bases, the J end by 6 bases, with 22 bases between. The CDR3 has 16 residues. Per germline, CDR1 SGHNT and CDR2 YENEEA. CDR3: CASSSNRRDRTVEQYF. DNA for the CDR3: TGTGCCAGCAGCTCGAATCGTCGTGACAGGACAGTCGAGCAGTACTTC.

The rearrangement joins TRBV27 to TRBJ2-7; 12 bases line up with TRBD1. The germline V gene has CDR1 MNHEY and CDR2 SMNVEV (reference sequence). This CDR3 region has 16 residues. V lost 0 bases to trimming and J lost 6 bases; unmatched junction nucleotides: 6. CDR3 in amino acids: CASSLSGGTGGSEQYF. The CDR3 DNA is TGTGCCAGCAGTTTATCAGGGGGGACAGGGGGCTCCGAGCAGTACTTC.

This chain links TRBV6-1 with TRBJ2-1; D remains unclear. There are 13 residues in the CDR3. Germline V gene data show CDR1 as MNHNS and CDR2 as SASEGT. V lost 2 bases to trimming and J lost 3 bases, with 5 bases between them. The DNA of the CDR3 is TGTGCCAGCAGTGAACAGGTCTACAATGAGCAGTTCTTC. Encoded protein: CASSEQVYNEQFF.

This sequence joins TRBV7-6 and TRBJ1-1; unclear D gene. The germline V gene encodes CDR1 SGHVS and CDR2 FNYEAQ. Trimming removed 2 bases at V and 1 base at J, with 8 bases between. The CDR3 is made up of 14 amino acids. The CDR3 DNA follows: TGTGCCAGCAGCTTATTACAGAAGAACACTGAAGCTTTCTTT. This gives the protein CASSLLQKNTEAFF.

This CDR3 reads CASSLGLGGAGNEQFF. Written as DNA, the CDR3 is TGTGCCAGCAGCCTGGGGTTGGGGGGAGCGGGAAATGAGCAGTTCTTC. The chain employs TRBV7-9 and TRBJ2-1; 7 bases align to TRBD2. There are 16 residues in the CDR3. V trimming: 5 bases; J trimming: 7 bases; junction bases outside the gene matches: 14. Germline V lookup: CDR1 SEHNR, CDR2 FQNEAQ (reference sequence).

CDR3 in DNA: TGTGCCAGCAGTTTATCCAGATCCTACGAGCAGTACTTC. Its translation is CASSLSRSYEQYF. The chain is built from TRBV27 and TRBJ2-7; D gene unclear. With 0 bases removed from V and 1 base from J, the gap between germline ends came to 4 bases. Germline values: CDR1 MNHEY, CDR2 SMNVEV (reference sequence). The CDR3 runs to 13 residues.

This clone occurred a few times. The rearrangement uses TRBV30 and TRBJ2-1; D possibly corresponds to TRBD2 (6 bases). The CDR3 runs 11 residues. Per germline, CDR1 GTSNPN and CDR2 SVGIG (reference sequence). Deletions cut 5 bases from V and 7 bases from J, with 9 bases between. The CDR3 here is CAWASANEQFF. DNA for the CDR3: TGTGCCTGGGCTAGCGCGAATGAGCAGTTCTTC.

The chain is built from TRBV3-1 (or the pseudogene TRBV3-2) and TRBJ2-5; the match to TRBD1 covers 10 bases. V lost 0 bases to trimming and J lost 2 bases; unmatched junction nucleotides: 6. This CDR3 region has 17 residues. Looked up from germline, CDR1 is LGHDT and CDR2 is YNNKEL (reference sequence). The CDR3 reads CASSQDPRDRGQETQYF. The CDR3 DNA follows: TGTGCCAGCAGCCAAGATCCCCGGGACAGGGGACAAGAGACCCAGTACTTC.

J is TRBJ2-5 and V is TRBV2; D might be TRBD1 (5 bases). The CDR3 is 14 residues long. CDR1 and CDR2 from the germline V gene are SNHLY and FYNNEI. Between the trimmed V and J ends, which lost 3 bases and 5 bases, there was a span of 13 bases. CDR3 sequence reads: CASSDGLAGETQYF. The CDR3 bases are TGTGCCAGCAGTGACGGGTTGGCAGGGGAGACCCAGTACTTC. Complete variable domain (other parts from reference TRBV2 and TRBJ2-5): EPEVTQTPSHQVTQMGQEVILRCVPISNHLYFYWYRQILGQKVEFLVSFYNNEISEKSEIFDDQFSVERPDGSNFTLKIRSTKLEDSAMYFCASSDGLAGETQYFGPGTRLLVL.

CDR3 region: CAISESTGTNTEAFF. CDR3 sequence (DNA): TGTGCCATCAGTGAGTCGACAGGGACGAACACTGAAGCTTTCTTT. This sequence joins TRBV10-3 and TRBJ1-1; TRBD1 matches 7 bases. Losses at the gene ends were 0 bases for V and 1 base for J; bases not matched to a gene: 2. Per the germline V gene, CDR1 is ENHRY and CDR2 is SYGVKD. There are 15 residues in the CDR3.

The chain is built from TRBV4-2 and TRBJ1-5; maybe TRBD1 (5 bases). The CDR3 is 17 amino acids. Germline CDR1 is LGHNA and CDR2 is YNFKEQ. Trimming cost V 2 bases and J 3 bases, with 17 bases left between them. CDR3 nucleotide sequence: TGTGCCAGCAGCCAAAATACCTGGCTGGGGCCCAATCAGCCCCAGCATTTT. It translates to CASSQNTWLGPNQPQHF.

The J gene is TRBJ1-1, the V gene TRBV5-4; TRBD1 matches at 9 bases. V dropped 4 bases and J dropped 5; count of bases not matched to a gene: 3. CDR1 is SGHNT, CDR2 YYREEE, per germline (reference sequence). The CDR3 covers 13 residues. The CDR3 DNA follows: TGTGCCAGCAGCGGGGGGACAGGGACTGAAGCTTTCTTT. Protein: CASSGGTGTEAFF. Using reference TRBV5-4 and TRBJ1-1 for the parts outside the CDR3, the full variable domain is ETGVTQSPTHLIKTRGQQVTLRCSSQSGHNTVSWYQQALGQGPQFIFQYYREEENGRGNFPPRFSGLQFPNYSSELNVNALELDDSALYLCASSGGTGTEAFFGQGTRLTVV.

This chain joins TRBV6-2 or TRBV6-3 and TRBJ2-7, with 8 nucleotides matching TRBD2. There are 18 residues in the CDR3. Germline V gene sequence: CDR1 MNHEY, CDR2 SVGEGT. Trimming removed 4 bases from V and 6 bases from J; junction bases left unmatched: 20. Here the CDR3 reads CASSLGPPIAGSPFEQYF. Here the CDR3 DNA reads TGTGCCAGCAGTTTGGGGCCCCCGATAGCGGGAAGCCCCTTCGAGCAGTACTTC.

The V gene is TRBV5-1, the J gene TRBJ2-3; tentative D call: TRBD1 (5 bases). V was cut by 0 bases and J by 0 bases, with 8 bases left in between. The CDR3 consists of 15 residues. Germline CDR1 SGHRS, CDR2 YFSETQ. In nucleotides, the CDR3 is TGCGCCAGCAGCTTGGGCCAGGGCAGCACAGATACGCAGTATTTT. Translating gives CASSLGQGSTDTQYF.

V and J are TRBV29-1 and TRBJ1-1; 9 bases line up with TRBD1. The CDR3 is 15 residues long. Losses at the gene ends were 6 bases for V and 1 base for J; bases not matched to a gene: 9. The germline V gene has CDR1 SQVTM and CDR2 ANQGSEA. The CDR3 nucleotides are TGCAGCGTCCCGGGACAGGGAGACTCGAACACTGAAGCTTTCTTT. Translating gives CSVPGQGDSNTEAFF. The variable domain in full, completed from reference TRBV29-1 and TRBJ1-1, reads SAVISQKPSRDICQRGTSLTIQCQVDSQVTMMFWYRQQPGQSLTLIATANQGSEATYESGFVIDKFPISRPNLTFSTLTVSNMSPEDSSIYLCSVPGQGDSNTEAFFGQGTRLTVV.

In its sample, this clone was seen a few times. CDR3: CASSEEASGIYEQYF. DNA for the CDR3: TGTGCCAGCAGTGAAGAGGCTAGCGGGATCTACGAGCAGTACTTC. The rearrangement links TRBV25-1 to TRBJ2-7; 9 bases line up with TRBD2. CDR1 is MGHDK, CDR2 SYGVNS, per germline. The CDR3 is 15 amino acids. V shed 2 bases, J shed 3 bases, and the junction held 5 bases outside the gene matches.

The chain recombines TRBV6-5 with TRBJ1-2; 9 bases are a match to TRBD1. V was pared by 5 bases and J by 4 bases, with 5 bases of the junction left unmatched. The length of the CDR3 is 14 residues. Per the germline V gene, CDR1 is MNHEY and CDR2 is SVGAGI. CDR3 nucleotide sequence: TGTGCCAGCAGTCGGGACAGGGCAAGCTATGGCTACACCTTC. This gives the protein CASSRDRASYGYTF.

V usage is TRBV29-1 and J usage is TRBJ1-1; D ambiguous. The CDR3 is 14 amino acids. The germline V and J ends were trimmed by 7 bases and 4 bases, with 19 bases remaining between them. Germline lookup yields CDR1 SQVTM and CDR2 ANQGSEA. The CDR3 DNA is TGCAGCGCTTGGGCAGAGGGTCGTCTCACTGAAGCTTTCTTT. Residues: CSAWAEGRLTEAFF.

The chain links TRBV6-2 or TRBV6-3 to TRBJ1-1; 7 bases are shared with TRBD1. The CDR3 is 15 amino acids. From germline, CDR1 is MNHEY and CDR2 SVGEGT. The J segment lost 0 bases and the V segment lost 4 bases, leaving 5 bases of the junction unmatched. The CDR3 DNA follows: TGTGCCAGCAGTTTAACAGGGGTCATGAACACTGAAGCTTTCTTT. Protein product: CASSLTGVMNTEAFF.

J is TRBJ1-2 and V is TRBV7-8; D possibly corresponds to TRBD1 (6 bases). V was pared by 3 bases and J by 2 bases, with 10 bases between. The V gene's germline CDR1 is SGHVS and CDR2 FQNEAQ. The CDR3 is 14 residues long. The CDR3 DNA is TGTGCCAGCAGCTTCCGGGGGGGCAACTATGGCTACACCTTC. Its protein product is CASSFRGGNYGYTF.

The chain uses TRBV9 and TRBJ2-3; TRBD2 aligns across 8 bases. Germline CDR1 is SGDLS and CDR2 is YYNGEE. With V trimmed by 4 bases and J by 4 bases, 14 bases remained unmatched. The CDR3 spans 17 residues. The CDR3 nucleotides read TGTGCCAGCAGCCATAGGGGCGAGCGGGAGTTGCCAGATACGCAGTATTTT. As protein: CASSHRGERELPDTQYF. Full variable domain (rest looked up from reference TRBV9 and TRBJ2-3): DSGVTQTPKHLITATGQRVTLRCSPRSGDLSVYWYQQSLDQGLQFLIQYYNGEERAKGNILERFSAQQFPDLHSELNLSSLELGDSALYFCASSHRGERELPDTQYFGPGTRLTVL.

The rearrangement links TRBV29-1 to TRBJ1-1; 8 positions match TRBD1. The CDR3 runs 13 residues. The J segment lost 1 base and the V segment lost 5 bases, leaving 3 bases of the junction unmatched. The germline CDR1 and CDR2 sequences are SQVTM and ANQGSEA. The CDR3 region has the DNA TGCAGCGTTCCCGGGACAGGGAACACTGAAGCTTTCTTT. Amino acids: CSVPGTGNTEAFF.

The rearrangement links TRBV19 to TRBJ2-1, with a weak D call TRBD2 (7 bases). Per the germline V gene, CDR1 is LNHDA and CDR2 is SQIVND (reference sequence). This CDR3 comprises 13 residues. V lost 3 bases, J lost 10 bases, and 13 bases lay in between. CDR3 protein: CASSIRGGGEQFF. The CDR3 bases are TGTGCCAGTAGTATCCGGGGAGGGGGGGAGCAGTTCTTC.